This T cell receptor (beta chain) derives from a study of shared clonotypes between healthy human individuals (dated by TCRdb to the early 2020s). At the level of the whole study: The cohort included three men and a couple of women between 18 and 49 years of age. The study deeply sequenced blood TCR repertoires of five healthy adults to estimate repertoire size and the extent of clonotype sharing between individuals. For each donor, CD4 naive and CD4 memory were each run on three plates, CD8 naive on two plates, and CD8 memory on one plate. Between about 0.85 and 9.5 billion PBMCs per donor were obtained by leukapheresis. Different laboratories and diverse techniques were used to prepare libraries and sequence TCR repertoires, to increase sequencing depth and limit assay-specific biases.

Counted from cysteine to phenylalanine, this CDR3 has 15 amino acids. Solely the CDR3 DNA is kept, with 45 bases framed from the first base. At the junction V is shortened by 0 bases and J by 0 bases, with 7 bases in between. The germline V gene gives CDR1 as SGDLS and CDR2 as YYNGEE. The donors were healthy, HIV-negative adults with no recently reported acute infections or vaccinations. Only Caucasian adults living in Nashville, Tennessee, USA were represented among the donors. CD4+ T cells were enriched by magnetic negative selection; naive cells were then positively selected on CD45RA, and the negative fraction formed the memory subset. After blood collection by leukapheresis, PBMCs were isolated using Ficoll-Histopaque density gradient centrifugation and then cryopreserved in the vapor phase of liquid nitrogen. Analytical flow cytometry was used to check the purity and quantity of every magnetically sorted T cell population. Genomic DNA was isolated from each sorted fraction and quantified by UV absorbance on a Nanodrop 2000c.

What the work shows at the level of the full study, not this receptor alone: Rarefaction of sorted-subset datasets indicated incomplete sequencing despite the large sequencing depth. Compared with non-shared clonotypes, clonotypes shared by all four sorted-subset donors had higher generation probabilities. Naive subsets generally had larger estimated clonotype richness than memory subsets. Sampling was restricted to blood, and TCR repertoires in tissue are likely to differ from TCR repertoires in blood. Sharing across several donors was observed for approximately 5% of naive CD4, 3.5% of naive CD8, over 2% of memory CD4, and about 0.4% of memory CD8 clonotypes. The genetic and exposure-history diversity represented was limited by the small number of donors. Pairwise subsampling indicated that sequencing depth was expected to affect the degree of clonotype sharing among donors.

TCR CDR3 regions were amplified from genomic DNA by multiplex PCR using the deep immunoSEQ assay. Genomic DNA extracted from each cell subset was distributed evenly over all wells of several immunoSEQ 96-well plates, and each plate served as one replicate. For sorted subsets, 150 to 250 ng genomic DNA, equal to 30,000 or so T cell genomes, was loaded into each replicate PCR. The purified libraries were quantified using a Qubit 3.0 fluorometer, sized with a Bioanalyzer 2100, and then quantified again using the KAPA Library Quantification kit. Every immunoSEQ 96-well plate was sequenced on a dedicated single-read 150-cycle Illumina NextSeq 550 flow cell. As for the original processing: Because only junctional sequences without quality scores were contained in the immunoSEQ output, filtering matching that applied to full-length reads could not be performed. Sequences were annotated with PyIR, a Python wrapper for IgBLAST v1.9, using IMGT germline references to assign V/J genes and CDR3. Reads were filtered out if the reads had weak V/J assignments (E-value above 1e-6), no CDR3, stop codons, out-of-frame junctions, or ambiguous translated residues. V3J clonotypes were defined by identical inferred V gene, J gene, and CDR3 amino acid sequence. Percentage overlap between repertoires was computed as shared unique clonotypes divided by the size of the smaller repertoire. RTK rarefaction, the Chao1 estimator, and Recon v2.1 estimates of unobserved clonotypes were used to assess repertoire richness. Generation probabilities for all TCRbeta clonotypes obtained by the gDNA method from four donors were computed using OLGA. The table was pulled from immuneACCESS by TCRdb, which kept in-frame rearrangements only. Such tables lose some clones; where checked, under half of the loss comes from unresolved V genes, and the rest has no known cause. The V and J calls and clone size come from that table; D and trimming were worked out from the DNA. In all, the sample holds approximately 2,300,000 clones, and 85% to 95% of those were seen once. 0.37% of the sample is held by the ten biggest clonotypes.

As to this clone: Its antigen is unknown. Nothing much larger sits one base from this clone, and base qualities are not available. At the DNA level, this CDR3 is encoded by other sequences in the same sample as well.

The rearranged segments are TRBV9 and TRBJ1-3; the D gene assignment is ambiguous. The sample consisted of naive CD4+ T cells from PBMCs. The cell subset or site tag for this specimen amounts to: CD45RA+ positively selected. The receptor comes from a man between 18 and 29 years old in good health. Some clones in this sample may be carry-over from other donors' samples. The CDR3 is CASSVGSISGNTIYF. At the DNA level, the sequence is TGTGCCAGCAGCGTAGGATCTATCTCTGGAAACACCATATATTTT.